This T cell receptor beta chain comes out of a study of blood T cell repertoires in COVID-19. The CDR3 runs to 14 residues. Germline CDR1 and CDR2: LNHDA and SQIVND (reference sequence). Germline trimming cut 3 bases from V and 10 bases from J; bases unmatched to any gene: 4. The assay was immunoSEQ multiplex PCR, and TCRdb's table has in-frame clones only and misses some. The sample yields about 240,000 clones, roughly 86% seen once. The sequenced material came from peripheral blood. This chain links TRBV19 with TRBJ1-6, with 9 bases identical to TRBD1. This receptor was taken from a woman between 45 and 60 years old with COVID-19, enrolled during active disease. As DNA, the CDR3 is TGTGCCAGTAGTATCGACAGGGGGTCATCACCCCTCCACTTT. It encodes CASSIDRGSSPLHF.